The clone carrying this TCR beta chain showed up many times. This specimen belongs to a study of molecular identifiers for immune sequencing clone quantification. TCRdb re-called the PCR reads through MiXCR, storing one row per CDR3 protein. The sample holds some 93,000 distinct CDR3 sequences, about 21% seen once. This TCR came from a human donor in good health. Some libraries in this study had Jurkat cell RNA spiked in. The sequencing input was naive CD8+ T cells from blood, with Jurkat cell RNA spiked in. Subset defined: FACS-sorted CD8+CD4-CCR7+CD45RA+ naive T cells.

The CDR3 protein is CASSIAAGGTYEQYF. The CDR3 DNA reads as TGTGCCAGTAGTATTGCAGCGGGGGGGACCTACGAGCAGTACTTC. The chain joins TRBV19 to TRBJ2-7; 10 bases match TRBD2. Germline CDR1 and CDR2: LNHDA and SQIVND (reference sequence). V trimming: 3 bases; J trimming: 2 bases; junction bases outside the gene matches: 4. The CDR3 is 15 amino acids.